A selection of T cell receptor beta chains follows, all from one sample in a study of T-cell memory formation after mild COVID-19. TCRdb re-called the 5' RACE reads through MiXCR, storing one row per CDR3 protein. The sample has about 250,000 distinct CDR3 sequences, 15% seen once; the top ten hold around 2%. Sequences were obtained from PBMCs or a T cell subset sorted from them (not recorded which). All receptors derive from an adult woman who had mild COVID-19 (a few samples of this study predate the infection). Cell type and time point are not known. Each CDR3 is given with its conserved first and last residue. A D gene is named only where the DNA matches it firmly. Clone sizes are given selectively: once, few, many, or a class where the clone is expanded.

D	V	size	J	DNA	CDR3
TRBD2	TRBV20-1	NA	TRBJ2-7	TGCAGTGCTAGGTTCGGGGGCGGGAGGAACTACGAGCAGTACTTC	CSARFGGGRNYEQYF
TRBD2	TRBV5-5	NA	TRBJ2-1	TGTGCCAGCAGCTTAACTAGCGGGGGGGCCCATCCAGCCTACAATGAGCAGTTCTTC	CASSLTSGGAHPAYNEQFF
NA	TRBV12-3/TRBV12-4	few	TRBJ2-7	TGTGCCAGCAGTTTTCTCCTCGGAGGGGGCGGCGAGCAGTACTTC	CASSFLLGGGGEQYF
NA	TRBV7-3	NA	TRBJ1-4	TGTGCCAGCAGCATAAGACTGTTTGCCGCGACTTTTTTT	CASSIRLFAATFF
NA	TRBV20-1	few	TRBJ2-4	TGCAGTGCACCCGGGACACCCGCCAAAAACATTCAGTACTTC	CSAPGTPAKNIQYF
NA	TRBV29-1	many	TRBJ2-7	TGCAGCGTGCGGGCACCTCTCTACGAGCAGTACTTC	CSVRAPLYEQYF
TRBD1	TRBV7-9	NA	TRBJ2-1	TGTGCCAGTCTGACAGGGGCCTACAATGAGCAGTTCTTC	CASLTGAYNEQFF
NA	TRBV3-1	NA	TRBJ2-1	TGTGCCAGCAGCCATAATCCGGGACTGACCTACAATGAGCAGTTCTTC	CASSHNPGLTYNEQFF
NA	TRBV20-1	NA	TRBJ1-5	TGCAGTGCTAGGCTGGACAGCAATCAGCCCCAGCATTTT	CSARLDSNQPQHF
TRBD1	TRBV27	few	TRBJ2-7	TGTGCCAGCAGTAACAGGGGGACCGAGCAGTACTTC	CASSNRGTEQYF
NA	TRBV7-9	few	TRBJ1-1	TGTGCCAGCAGCCCAGGCGAATTTGGTGAAGCTTTCTTT	CASSPGEFGEAFF
NA	TRBV5-1	few	TRBJ1-6	TGCGCCAGCAGCTTGGAAAGGGGTAATTCACCCCTCCACTTT	CASSLERGNSPLHF
TRBD2	TRBV10-3	NA	TRBJ2-3	TGTGCCAACAATCCGGGAGGAAGCACAGATACGCAGTATTTT	CANNPGGSTDTQYF
NA	TRBV2	NA	TRBJ1-2	TGTGCCAGTAGTATAAGCATCGTCGGGCACTATGGCTACACCTTC	CASSISIVGHYGYTF
TRBD1	TRBV15	NA	TRBJ1-5	TGTGCCACCAGCAGAGTGCAGGGGGCGAGGCAGCCCCAGCATTTT	CATSRVQGARQPQHF
TRBD1	TRBV12-3/TRBV12-4	few	TRBJ2-3	TGTGCCAGCAGTTTTGGGACAGCTAGCACAGATACGCAGTATTTT	CASSFGTASTDTQYF